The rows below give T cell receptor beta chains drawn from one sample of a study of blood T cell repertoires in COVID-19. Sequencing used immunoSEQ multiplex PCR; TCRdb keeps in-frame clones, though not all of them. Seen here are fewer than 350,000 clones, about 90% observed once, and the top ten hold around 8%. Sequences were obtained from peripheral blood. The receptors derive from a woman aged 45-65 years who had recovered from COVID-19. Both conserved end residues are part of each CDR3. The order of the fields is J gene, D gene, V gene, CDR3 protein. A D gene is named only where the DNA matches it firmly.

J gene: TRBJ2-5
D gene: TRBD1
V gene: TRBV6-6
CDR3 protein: CATGTGGEETQYF

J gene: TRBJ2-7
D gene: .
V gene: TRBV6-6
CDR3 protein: CASSKKQGRDEQYF

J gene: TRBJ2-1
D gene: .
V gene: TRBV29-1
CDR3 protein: CSVGTGSEQFF

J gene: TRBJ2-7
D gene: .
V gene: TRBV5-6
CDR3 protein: CASSRDTVYEQYF

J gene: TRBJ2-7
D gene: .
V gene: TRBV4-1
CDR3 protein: CASSQVGGEDEQYF

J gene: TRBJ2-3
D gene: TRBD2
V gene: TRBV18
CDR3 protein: CASSPTAGLVITDTQYF

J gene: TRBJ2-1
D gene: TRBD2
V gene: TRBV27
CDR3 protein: CASSPRLSSGVNNNEQFF

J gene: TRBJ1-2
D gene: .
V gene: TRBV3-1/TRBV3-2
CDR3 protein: CASSRTARYGYTF

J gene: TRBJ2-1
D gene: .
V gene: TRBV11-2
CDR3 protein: CASSLGPEYNEQFF

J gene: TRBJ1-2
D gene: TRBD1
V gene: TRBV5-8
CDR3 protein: CASSLRTGAYYGYTF